A selection of T cell receptor beta chains follows, all from one sample in a study of blood T cell repertoires in COVID-19. Clones were read by immunoSEQ multiplex PCR, and TCRdb kept only the in-frame ones, dropping some. The sample records some 140,000 clones, roughly 83% being singletons. The sequenced sample consisted of peripheral blood. These receptors came from a woman in her seventies with COVID-19, enrolled during active disease. Both conserved end residues are part of each CDR3. D genes are given only for firm matches. Clone size appears in some rows only: once, few, many, or a class for an expanded clone.

D gene | CDR3 length | J gene | clone size | V gene | CDR3 protein | CDR3 DNA
. | 16 | TRBJ1-6 | few | TRBV25-1 | CASSEPGGSGNSPLHF | TGTGCCAGCAGTGAGCCGGGAGGCTCCGGCAATTCACCCCTCCACTTT
TRBD1 | 12 | TRBJ2-1 | . | TRBV27 | CASSLQGAEQFF | TGTGCCAGCAGTTTACAGGGGGCTGAGCAGTTCTTC
. | 14 | TRBJ1-1 | . | TRBV25-1 | CASSQMGGNTEAFF | TGTGCCAGCAGTCAAATGGGGGGGAACACTGAAGCTTTCTTT
TRBD1 | 14 | TRBJ2-3 | few | TRBV28 | CASSRQGGSDTQYF | TGTGCCAGCAGTCGACAGGGGGGGTCAGATACGCAGTATTTT
. | 13 | TRBJ1-1 | . | TRBV3-1/TRBV3-2 | CASSPRQDTEAFF | TGTGCCAGCAGCCCCCGACAGGACACTGAAGCTTTCTTT
TRBD2 | 20 | TRBJ2-1 | few | TRBV20-1 | CSASHSSVFSLAGARHEQFF | TGCAGTGCTAGTCATAGTTCGGTCTTTAGCCTAGCGGGGGCCCGGCATGAGCAGTTCTTC
. | 12 | TRBJ1-2 | . | TRBV30 | CAWTRTVYGYTF | TGTGCCTGGACTAGGACAGTCTATGGCTACACCTTC
TRBD2 | 17 | TRBJ2-5 | . | TRBV30 | CAWTLGLAGQIGETQYF | TGTGCCTGGACTCTGGGACTAGCGGGGCAAATCGGGGAGACCCAGTACTTC
. | 15 | TRBJ1-4 | . | TRBV30 | CAWSVAGRINEKLFF | TGTGCCTGGAGTGTGGCAGGGAGGATTAATGAAAAACTGTTTTTT
TRBD1 | 16 | TRBJ2-3 | . | TRBV10-3 | CAIMRDRASPTDTQYF | TGTGCCATCATGAGAGACAGGGCCAGCCCCACAGATACGCAGTATTTT
. | 15 | TRBJ1-2 | once | TRBV3-1/TRBV3-2 | CASSRGGAGAYGYTF | TGTGCCAGCAGCCGTGGGGGAGCAGGGGCCTATGGCTACACCTTC
TRBD2 | 16 | TRBJ2-3 | . | TRBV7-3 | CASSPRTSGGPGTQYF | TGTGCCAGCAGCCCCCGGACTAGCGGGGGGCCCGGTACGCAGTATTTT
TRBD1 | 15 | TRBJ2-7 | . | TRBV5-4 | CASSPNRDRGYEQYF | TGTGCCAGCAGCCCTAACCGGGACAGGGGCTACGAGCAGTACTTC
TRBD1 | 16 | TRBJ1-2 | . | TRBV2 | CASSAQAQTGTYGYTF | TGTGCCAGCAGTGCCCAAGCTCAGACAGGGACCTATGGCTACACCTTC
. | 14 | TRBJ1-5 | . | TRBV6-5 | CASSIGAGNQPQHF | TGTGCCAGCAGCATCGGCGCGGGGAATCAGCCCCAGCATTTT
TRBD1 | 13 | TRBJ1-4 | . | TRBV29-1 | CSVKTGSNEKLFF | TGCAGCGTTAAGACAGGGTCTAATGAAAAACTGTTTTTT
. | 14 | TRBJ2-5 | . | TRBV14 | CASSQQGSRETQYF | TGTGCCAGCAGCCAACAGGGTTCGAGGGAGACCCAGTACTTC
. | 14 | TRBJ1-3 | once | TRBV29-1 | CSVVDSGSGNTIYF | TGCAGCGTTGTCGACTCGGGCTCTGGAAACACCATATATTTT
. | 14 | TRBJ1-1 | . | TRBV7-2 | CASSFQGPNTEAFF | TGTGCCAGCAGCTTCCAGGGGCCGAACACTGAAGCTTTCTTT
. | 17 | TRBJ2-3 | . | TRBV19 | CASSIGGLATSTDTQYF | TGTGCCAGTAGTATAGGGGGATTAGCGACTTCCACAGATACGCAGTATTTT
TRBD1 | 15 | TRBJ1-6 | . | TRBV3-1/TRBV3-2 | CASSHRQGAITPLHF | TGTGCCAGCAGCCACCGACAGGGGGCCATAACACCCCTCCACTTT
TRBD1 | 17 | TRBJ2-5 | few | TRBV4-1 | CASSLRWRDRGDETQYF | TGCGCCAGCAGCCTCAGGTGGCGAGACAGGGGGGACGAGACCCAGTACTTC
. | 10 | TRBJ1-2 | . | TRBV25-1 | CATKGDTYTF | TGTGCCACCAAGGGGGATACTTACACCTTC
. | 13 | TRBJ2-1 | few | TRBV3-1/TRBV3-2 | CASSQGRGGEQFF | TGTGCCAGCAGCCAAGGTCGCGGAGGTGAGCAGTTCTTC
TRBD1 | 14 | TRBJ2-5 | . | TRBV5-4 | CASSPGTAGETQYF | TGTGCCAGCAGCCCGGGGACAGCCGGGGAGACCCAGTACTTC
TRBD2 | 13 | TRBJ2-7 | . | TRBV19 | CASSIRTSGEQYF | TGTGCCAGTAGTATTCGGACTAGCGGGGAGCAGTACTTC
TRBD1 | 14 | TRBJ1-5 | . | TRBV5-6 | CASTFGQGNQPQHF | TGTGCCAGCACCTTTGGACAGGGGAATCAGCCCCAGCATTTT
. | 14 | TRBJ1-2 | . | TRBV7-3 | CASSPDGGSIGYTF | TGTGCCAGCAGTCCCGATGGGGGCTCGATTGGCTACACCTTC
. | 16 | TRBJ2-5 | . | TRBV6-6 | CASSPFGGQGGETQYF | TGTGCCAGCAGTCCATTTGGCGGACAGGGAGGGGAGACCCAGTACTTC
TRBD1 | 15 | TRBJ2-7 | . | TRBV19 | CASSISGTATYEQYF | TGTGCCAGTAGTATATCCGGGACAGCCACCTACGAGCAGTACTTC
. | 11 | TRBJ1-2 | . | TRBV29-1 | CSVEDSGGYTF | TGCAGCGTTGAAGATTCCGGGGGCTACACCTTC
. | 14 | TRBJ1-1 | many | TRBV15 | CATSRDNAGTEAFF | TGTGCCACCAGCAGAGATAACGCGGGCACTGAAGCTTTCTTT
. | 15 | TRBJ1-6 | . | TRBV11-1 | CASSPGRRGDSPLHF | TGTGCCAGCAGCCCGGGGAGGAGGGGTGACTCACCCCTCCACTTT
TRBD2 | 19 | TRBJ2-3 | once | TRBV7-3 | CASSPPPRERGPDTDTQYF | TGTGCCAGCAGCCCGCCCCCGCGGGAGCGGGGGCCGGACACAGATACGCAGTATTTT
TRBD1 | 11 | TRBJ2-7 | . | TRBV30 | CAWSEDRGQYF | TGTGCCTGGAGTGAGGACAGGGGGCAGTACTTC
. | 15 | TRBJ2-1 | . | TRBV11-1 | CASSHQGPLDNEQFF | TGTGCCAGCAGCCATCAGGGGCCCCTCGACAATGAGCAGTTCTTC
TRBD1 | 14 | TRBJ2-5 | . | TRBV5-1 | CASSTQGAQETQYF | TGCGCCAGCAGCACACAGGGGGCCCAAGAGACCCAGTACTTC
. | 12 | TRBJ1-2 | . | TRBV7-2 | CASSLIGYGYTF | TGTGCCAGCAGCTTAATCGGCTATGGCTACACCTTC
. | 15 | TRBJ2-3 | . | TRBV7-6 | CASSLAGRSTDTQYF | TGTGCCAGCAGCTTAGCGGGGCGATCCACAGATACGCAGTATTTT
. | 16 | TRBJ2-2 | . | TRBV24-1 | CATSDSVTVDTGELFF | TGTGCCACCAGTGATAGCGTGACGGTCGACACCGGGGAGCTGTTTTTT
. | 16 | TRBJ1-2 | . | TRBV2 | CASSVAAGAPNYGYTF | TGTGCCAGCAGTGTTGCTGCGGGCGCCCCAAACTATGGCTACACCTTC
. | 19 | TRBJ2-7 | . | TRBV7-2 | CASSLVGRGTTLWGDEQYF | TGTGCCAGCAGCTTAGTTGGCAGGGGAACTACCCTCTGGGGCGACGAGCAGTACTTC
TRBD1 | 15 | TRBJ1-4 | . | TRBV5-8 | CASSPGQGRSEKLFF | TGTGCCAGCAGCCCAGGACAGGGTCGGAGTGAAAAACTGTTTTTT
. | 14 | TRBJ1-1 | . | TRBV3-1/TRBV3-2 | CASSPKDMNTEAFF | TGTGCCAGCAGCCCCAAGGACATGAACACTGAAGCTTTCTTT
TRBD1 | 16 | TRBJ1-3 | few | TRBV19 | CASSIGAGGLGNTIYF | TGTGCCAGTAGTATTGGGGCAGGGGGCCTCGGAAACACCATATATTTT
. | 13 | TRBJ1-4 | . | TRBV19 | CASNEEYGGQLFF | TGTGCCAGTAATGAGGAATATGGGGGCCAACTGTTTTTT